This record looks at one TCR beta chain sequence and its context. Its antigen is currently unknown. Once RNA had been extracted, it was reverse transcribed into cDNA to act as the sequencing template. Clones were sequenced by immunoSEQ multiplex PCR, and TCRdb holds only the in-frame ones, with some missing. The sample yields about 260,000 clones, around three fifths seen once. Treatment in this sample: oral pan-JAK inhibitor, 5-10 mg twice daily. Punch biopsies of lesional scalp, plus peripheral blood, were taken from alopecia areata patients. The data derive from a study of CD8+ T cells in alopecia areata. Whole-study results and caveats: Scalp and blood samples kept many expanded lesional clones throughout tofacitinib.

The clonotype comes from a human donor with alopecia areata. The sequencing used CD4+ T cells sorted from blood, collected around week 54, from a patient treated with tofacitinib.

Here the CDR3 reads CSVPLGPRRRETQYF. CDR3 sequence (DNA): TGCAGCGTTCCCCTCGGACCTCGGCGGAGGGAGACCCAGTACTTC. The V and J genes are TRBV29-1 and TRBJ2-5; perhaps TRBD2 as D (5 bases). CDR1 and CDR2 (germline): SQVTM, ANQGSEA. V lost 5 bases to trimming and J lost 5 bases, with 21 bases between them. This CDR3 region has 15 residues.